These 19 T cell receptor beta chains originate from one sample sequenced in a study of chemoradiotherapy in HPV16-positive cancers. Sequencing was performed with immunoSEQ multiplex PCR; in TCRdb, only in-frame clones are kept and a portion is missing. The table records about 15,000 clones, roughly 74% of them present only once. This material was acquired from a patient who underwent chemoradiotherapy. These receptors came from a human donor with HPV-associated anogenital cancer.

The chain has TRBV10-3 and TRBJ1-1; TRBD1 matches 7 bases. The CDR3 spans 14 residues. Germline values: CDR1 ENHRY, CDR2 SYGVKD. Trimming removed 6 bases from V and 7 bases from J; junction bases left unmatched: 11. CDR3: CAISKTGTSNEAFF. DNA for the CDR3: TGTGCCATCAGCAAGACAGGGACCTCGAATGAAGCTTTCTTT.

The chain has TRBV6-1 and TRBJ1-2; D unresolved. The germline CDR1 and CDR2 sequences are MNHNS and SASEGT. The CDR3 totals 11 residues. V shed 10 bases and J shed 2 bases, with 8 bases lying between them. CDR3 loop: CATRVNYGYTF. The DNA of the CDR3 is TGTGCCACTCGAGTAAACTATGGCTACACCTTC.

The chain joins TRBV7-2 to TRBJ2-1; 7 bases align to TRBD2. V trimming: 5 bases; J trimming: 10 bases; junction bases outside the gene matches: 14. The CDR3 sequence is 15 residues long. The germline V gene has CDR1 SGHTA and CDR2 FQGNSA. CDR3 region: CASSLNGGRENEQFF. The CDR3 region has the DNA TGTGCCAGCAGCCTAAACGGAGGGCGGGAGAACGAGCAGTTCTTC.

Here the CDR3 DNA reads TGTGCCAGCAGTAAACTAGCGGGAGGGAAGGGAGATACGCAGTATTTT. Its translation: CASSKLAGGKGDTQYF. The gene calls are TRBV7-9 and TRBJ2-3; 13 nucleotides align to TRBD2. This CDR3 spans 16 amino acids. Germline trimming cut 6 bases from V and 5 bases from J; bases unmatched to any gene: 8. Germline-derived CDR1 and CDR2 are SEHNR and FQNEAQ (reference sequence).

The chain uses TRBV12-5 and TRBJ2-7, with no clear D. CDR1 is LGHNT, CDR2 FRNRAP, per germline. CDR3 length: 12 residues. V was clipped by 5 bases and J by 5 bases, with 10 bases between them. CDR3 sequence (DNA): TGTGCTAGTGGTCTGAATAGGAACGAGCAGTACTTC. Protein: CASGLNRNEQYF.

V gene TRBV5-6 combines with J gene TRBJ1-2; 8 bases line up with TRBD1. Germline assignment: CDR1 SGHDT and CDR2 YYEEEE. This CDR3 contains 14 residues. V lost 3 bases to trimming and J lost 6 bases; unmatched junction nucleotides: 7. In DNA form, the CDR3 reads TGTGCCAGCAGCTGGGACAGGAGCCTCCATGGCTACACCTTC. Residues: CASSWDRSLHGYTF. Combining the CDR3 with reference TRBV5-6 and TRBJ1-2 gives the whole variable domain DAGVTQSPTHLIKTRGQQVTLRCSPKSGHDTVSWYQQALGQGPQFIFQYYEEEERQRGNFPDRFSGHQFPNYSSELNVNALLLGDSALYLCASSWDRSLHGYTFGSGTRLTVV.

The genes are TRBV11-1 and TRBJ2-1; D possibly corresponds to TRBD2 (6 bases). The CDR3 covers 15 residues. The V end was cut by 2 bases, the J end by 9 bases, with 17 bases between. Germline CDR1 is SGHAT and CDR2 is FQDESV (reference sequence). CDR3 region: CASSLLGGMRSEQFF. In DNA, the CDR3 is TGTGCCAGCAGCTTATTGGGCGGGATGAGAAGTGAGCAGTTCTTC. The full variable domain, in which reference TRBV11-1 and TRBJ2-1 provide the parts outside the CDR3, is EAEVAQSPRYKITEKSQAVAFWCDPISGHATLYWYRQILGQGPELLVQFQDESVVDDSQLPKDRFSAERLKGVDSTLKIQPAELGDSAMYLCASSLLGGMRSEQFFGPGTRLTVL.

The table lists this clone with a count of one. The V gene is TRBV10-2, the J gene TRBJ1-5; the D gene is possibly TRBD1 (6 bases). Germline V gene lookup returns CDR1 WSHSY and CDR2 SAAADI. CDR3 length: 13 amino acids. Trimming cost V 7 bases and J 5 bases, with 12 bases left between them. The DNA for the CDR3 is TGCGCCAGCACCCCAGGGGCTGATCAGCCCCAGCATTTT. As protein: CASTPGADQPQHF.

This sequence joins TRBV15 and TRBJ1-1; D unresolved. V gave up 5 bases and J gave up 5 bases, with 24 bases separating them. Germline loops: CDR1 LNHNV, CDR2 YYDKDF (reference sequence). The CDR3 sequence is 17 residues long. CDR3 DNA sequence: TGTGCCACCAGCCCCAGCACGTTTCCGGGAATGTGGACTGAAGCTTTCTTT. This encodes CATSPSTFPGMWTEAFF.

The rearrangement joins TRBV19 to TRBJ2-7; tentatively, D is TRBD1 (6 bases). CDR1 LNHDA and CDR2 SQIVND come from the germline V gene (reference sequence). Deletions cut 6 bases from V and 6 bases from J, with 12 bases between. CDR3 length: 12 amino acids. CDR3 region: CASRDRSREQYF. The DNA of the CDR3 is TGTGCCAGTAGAGACAGGTCCCGCGAGCAGTACTTC.

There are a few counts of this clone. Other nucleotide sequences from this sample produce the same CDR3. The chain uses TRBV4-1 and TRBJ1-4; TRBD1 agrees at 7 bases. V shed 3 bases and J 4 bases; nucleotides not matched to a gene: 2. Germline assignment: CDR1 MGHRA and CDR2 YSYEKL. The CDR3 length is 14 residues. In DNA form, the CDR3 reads TGCGCCAGCAGCCAGGGACAGCTTAATGAAAAACTGTTTTTT. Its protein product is CASSQGQLNEKLFF.

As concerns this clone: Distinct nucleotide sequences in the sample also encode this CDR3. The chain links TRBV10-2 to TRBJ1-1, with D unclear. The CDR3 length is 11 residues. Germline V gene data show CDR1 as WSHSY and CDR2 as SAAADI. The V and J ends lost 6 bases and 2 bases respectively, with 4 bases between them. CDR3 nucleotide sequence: TGCGCCAGCAGCGTAAACACTGAAGCTTTCTTT. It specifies CASSVNTEAFF.

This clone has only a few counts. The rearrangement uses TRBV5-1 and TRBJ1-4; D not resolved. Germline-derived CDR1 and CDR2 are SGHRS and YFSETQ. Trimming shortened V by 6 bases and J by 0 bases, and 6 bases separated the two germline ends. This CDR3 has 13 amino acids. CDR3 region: CASNDATNEKLFF. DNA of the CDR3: TGCGCCAGCAACGACGCAACTAATGAAAAACTGTTTTTT.

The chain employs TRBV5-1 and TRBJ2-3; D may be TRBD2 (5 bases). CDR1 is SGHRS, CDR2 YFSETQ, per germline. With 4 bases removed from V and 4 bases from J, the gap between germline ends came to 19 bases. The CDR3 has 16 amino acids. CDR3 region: CASSPELRTAPDTQYF. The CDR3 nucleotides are TGCGCCAGCAGCCCGGAACTTCGGACTGCTCCAGATACGCAGTATTTT.

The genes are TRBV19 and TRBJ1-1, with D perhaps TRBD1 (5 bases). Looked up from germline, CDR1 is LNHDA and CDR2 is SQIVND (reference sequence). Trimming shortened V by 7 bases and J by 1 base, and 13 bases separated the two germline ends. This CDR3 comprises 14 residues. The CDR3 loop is CASKPGRTNTEAFF. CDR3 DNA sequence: TGTGCCAGTAAACCGGGACGGACGAACACTGAAGCTTTCTTT.

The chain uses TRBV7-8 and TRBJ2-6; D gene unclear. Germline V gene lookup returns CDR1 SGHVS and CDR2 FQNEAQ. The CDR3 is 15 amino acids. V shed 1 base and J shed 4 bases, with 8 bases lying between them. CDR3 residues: CASSLGHSGANVLTF. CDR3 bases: TGTGCCAGCAGCTTAGGACATTCGGGGGCCAACGTCCTGACTTTC.

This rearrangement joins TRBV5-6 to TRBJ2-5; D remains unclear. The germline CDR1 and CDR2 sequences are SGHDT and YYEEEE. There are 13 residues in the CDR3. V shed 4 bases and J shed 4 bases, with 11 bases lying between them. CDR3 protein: CASSLLSGETQYF. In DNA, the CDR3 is TGTGCCAGCAGCCTATTATCAGGAGAGACCCAGTACTTC.

The CDR3 region has the DNA TGCGCCAGCAGCTTGGGGCCAAAAATGAACACTGAAGCTTTCTTT. Translating it yields CASSLGPKMNTEAFF. The genes are TRBV5-1 and TRBJ1-1; no firm D call. The length of the CDR3 is 15 residues. Germline V lookup: CDR1 SGHRS, CDR2 YFSETQ. Between the trimmed V and J ends, which lost 0 bases and 0 bases, there was a span of 9 bases.

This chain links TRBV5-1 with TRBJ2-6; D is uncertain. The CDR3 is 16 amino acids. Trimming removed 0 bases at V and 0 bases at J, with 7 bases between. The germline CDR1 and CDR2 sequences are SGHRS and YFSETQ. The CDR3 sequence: CASSLVGVSGANVLTF. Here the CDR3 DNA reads TGCGCCAGCAGCTTGGTTGGGGTCTCTGGGGCCAACGTCCTGACTTTC.